The 27 T cell receptor beta chains in this list originate from one sample, sequenced in a study of CD8+CD57+ T cells in acquired aplastic anemia. Patients chosen for sequencing had CD8+CD57+ cells that had expanded, as shown by flow cytometry. Genomic DNA, serving as template, underwent TCR beta VDJ and CDR3 profiling. TCRdb processed the reads anew with MiXCR; each CDR3 protein has one entry. The sample records approximately 220,000 distinct CDR3 sequences, about half being singletons. Sequenced input: sorted CD4+, CD8+, or CD8+CD57+ T cells (not recorded which) from PBMCs. These receptors all stem from a human donor with aplastic anemia.

This clonotype has at least ten counts. The rearrangement joins TRBV5-1 to TRBJ2-7; a possible D gene is TRBD2 (6 bases). The V gene lost 0 bases and the J gene lost 0 bases, with 22 bases spanning the gap. There are 19 residues in the CDR3. Germline lookup yields CDR1 SGHRS and CDR2 YFSETQ. CDR3 in DNA: TGCGCCAGCAGCTTGGCCTCCAATCCGGAGGAGGGGCGCTCCTACGAGCAGTACTTC. Translating it yields CASSLASNPEEGRSYEQYF.

The CDR3 region has the DNA TGTGCCAGCAGCGTGAGGACTAGCGAGAGCTCCTACAATGAGCAGTTCTTC. Translated: CASSVRTSESSYNEQFF. V is TRBV9 and J is TRBJ2-1; 9 bases agree with TRBD2. With 2 bases clipped from V and 0 bases from J, the junction kept 6 bases outside the gene matches. Germline CDR1 and CDR2: SGDLS and YYNGEE. The CDR3 runs to 17 residues.

This clonotype was seen repeatedly, ten times or more. The chain links TRBV20-1 to TRBJ1-6; D is ambiguous. This CDR3 comprises 15 residues. V lost 0 bases to trimming and J lost 7 bases, with 13 bases between them. Germline loops: CDR1 DFQATT, CDR2 SNEGSKA (reference sequence). Here the CDR3 DNA reads TGCAGTGCTAGAGAGGAGGGAGGAAGAAATTCACCCCTCCACTTT. Amino acids: CSAREEGGRNSPLHF.

This clonotype was counted many times. The J gene is TRBJ2-5, the V gene TRBV12-3 or TRBV12-4, with a possible D match to TRBD1 (5 bases). The CDR3 spans 13 residues. Trimming took off 6 bases at V and 4 bases at J, with 12 bases between the two ends. CDR3 in DNA: TGTGCCAGCAGCTCCCAGGGAACAGAGACCCAGTACTTC. The encoded protein is CASSSQGTETQYF.

The sample holds a few counts of this clonotype. Since a much larger clone is just one base distant, this may be a read error. The rearrangement links TRBV5-5 to TRBJ1-2, with TRBD1 identical over 7 bases. There are 17 residues in the CDR3. Germline V gene data show CDR1 as SGHKS and CDR2 as YYEKEE (reference sequence). CDR3 amino acids: CASSLRQGLPANYGHTF. The CDR3 coding sequence is TGTGCCAGCAGCCTACGACAGGGCTTGCCAGCTAACTATGGCCACACCTTC.

V is TRBV20-1 and J is TRBJ1-5; perhaps TRBD1 as D (6 bases). There are 14 residues in the CDR3. In germline, CDR1 is DFQATT, CDR2 SNEGSKA (reference sequence). Trimming left V 5 bases short and J 4 bases short, with 15 bases between. The CDR3 loop is CSAPDRSRNQPQHF. DNA for the CDR3: TGCAGTGCTCCTGACAGGAGCCGGAATCAGCCCCAGCATTTT.

This chain joins TRBV7-9 and TRBJ1-5; the D gene is possibly TRBD1 (5 bases). CDR3 size: 18 residues. Germline V gene sequence: CDR1 SEHNR, CDR2 FQNEAQ (reference sequence). V dropped 0 bases and J dropped 5 bases, with 20 bases sitting between them. The CDR3 loop is CASSLADRNFGSYQPQHF. The DNA for the CDR3 is TGTGCCAGCAGCTTAGCTGACAGAAATTTCGGAAGTTATCAGCCCCAGCATTTT.

At least ten counts were recorded for this clonotype. The J gene is TRBJ2-7, the V gene TRBV4-1; D call uncertain. Germline lookup yields CDR1 MGHRA and CDR2 YSYEKL. Trimming cost V 0 bases and J 0 bases, with 18 bases left between them. The CDR3 covers 18 residues. DNA of the CDR3: TGCGCCAGCAGCCAAGATCGTATGTCGGCAGTATCCTCCTACGAGCAGTACTTC. Amino acid sequence: CASSQDRMSAVSSYEQYF.

This clonotype turned up a few times. V gene TRBV3-1 combines with J gene TRBJ2-2, with D unresolved. CDR3 size: 16 residues. Germline lookup yields CDR1 LGHDT and CDR2 YNNKEL (reference sequence). V lost 1 base and J 2 bases, leaving 11 bases between the germline ends. This CDR3 reads CASSQGVGLNTGELFF. CDR3 coding DNA: TGTGCCAGCAGCCAAGGGGTAGGGTTAAACACCGGGGAGCTGTTTTTT. Together with reference TRBV3-1 and TRBJ2-2, the CDR3 gives the full variable domain: DTAVSQTPKYLVTQMGNDKSIKCEQNLGHDTMYWYKQDSKKFLKIMFSYNNKELIINETVPNRFSPKSPDKAHLNLHINSLELGDSAVYFCASSQGVGLNTGELFFGEGSRLTVL.

The V call is TRBV25-1, the J call TRBJ1-6; 7 nucleotides line up with TRBD1. The CDR3 runs to 14 residues. V shed 3 bases, J shed 5 bases, and the junction held 1 base outside the gene matches. The germline gives CDR1 MGHDK, CDR2 SYGVNS. As DNA, the CDR3 is TGTGCCAGCAGTGACAGGGGGGATAATTCACCCCTCCACTTT. Its translation is CASSDRGDNSPLHF.

This clonotype was seen once. The rearrangement uses TRBV5-1 and TRBJ1-1; D is unresolved. Deletions cut 1 base from V and 2 bases from J, with 12 bases between. Germline V lookup: CDR1 SGHRS, CDR2 YFSETQ. The CDR3 runs 15 residues. The CDR3 DNA reads as TGCGCCAGCAGCTTGATTGCGGTGACCAACACTGAAGCTTTCTTT. It codes for CASSLIAVTNTEAFF.

The chain uses TRBV7-2 and TRBJ1-6; D is unclear. The V gene lost 10 bases and the J gene lost 4 bases, with 8 bases spanning the gap. The CDR3 contains 12 residues. CDR1 and CDR2 (germline): SGHTA, FQGNSA. The CDR3 here is CAIGPYNSPLHF. The CDR3 nucleotides are TGTGCCATAGGTCCTTATAATTCACCCCTCCACTTT.

The chain carries TRBV7-2 and TRBJ1-6; TRBD1 matches at 11 bases. The germline CDR1 and CDR2 sequences are SGHTA and FQGNSA. The ends lost 4 bases at V and 10 bases at J; junction bases unmatched: 12. The CDR3 covers 17 residues. CDR3 in DNA: TGTGCCAGCAGCTCCAGCTGGGGGGGACAGGGGGACTCACCCCTCCACTTT. It specifies CASSSSWGGQGDSPLHF.

This clonotype was detected only a few times. The chain employs TRBV11-2 and TRBJ1-6; a weak D match, TRBD1 (5 bases). The CDR3 runs 15 residues. V lost 5 bases, J lost 7 bases, and 15 bases lay in between. Germline assignment: CDR1 SGHAT and CDR2 FQNNGV. CDR3 amino acids: CASSQHGSGNSPLHF. For the CDR3, the DNA is TGTGCCAGCAGCCAACATGGGTCAGGGAATTCACCCCTCCACTTT. Based on the CDR3 plus reference TRBV11-2 and TRBJ1-6, the full variable domain is EAGVAQSPRYKIIEKRQSVAFWCNPISGHATLYWYQQILGQGPKLLIQFQNNGVVDDSQLPKDRFSAERLKGVDSTLKIQPAKLEDSAVYLCASSQHGSGNSPLHFGNGTRLTVT.

The chain employs TRBV10-3 and TRBJ1-4; D gene ambiguous. Trimming took off 5 bases at V and 7 bases at J, with 20 bases between the two ends. This CDR3 spans 16 amino acids. Germline CDR1 and CDR2: ENHRY and SYGVKD. DNA for the CDR3: TGTGCCATCAGTCCGGTGGAGGAAGGGCTTATTGAAAAACTGTTTTTT. This gives the protein CAISPVEEGLIEKLFF.

At least ten counts were recorded for this clonotype. This chain uses TRBV7-3 with TRBJ1-1; D might be TRBD1 (5 bases). The V gene lost 6 bases and the J gene lost 3 bases, with 8 bases spanning the gap. Germline CDR1 and CDR2: SGHTA and FQGTGA. This CDR3 has 12 amino acids. DNA of the CDR3: TGTGCCAGCAGGCCAGGGTACACTGAAGCTTTCTTT. Translating it yields CASRPGYTEAFF.

This clonotype was counted ten times or more. This rearrangement joins TRBV28 to TRBJ1-3; 11 bases map to TRBD1. J was trimmed by 4 bases and V by 6 bases; bases with no gene match: 5. The CDR3 totals 15 residues. Germline lookup yields CDR1 MDHEN and CDR2 SYDVKM. CDR3 region: CASSMDRGRGNTIYF. The CDR3, as DNA: TGTGCCAGCAGCATGGACAGGGGGCGCGGAAACACCATATATTTT.

The chain joins TRBV19 to TRBJ1-1; D not certain. CDR3 length: 13 amino acids. Trimming stripped 5 bases from V and 0 bases from J, with 7 bases between. Germline CDR1 reads LNHDA; CDR2 reads SQIVND (reference sequence). The CDR3 DNA reads as TGTGCCAGTAGTCCTTCGATGAACACTGAAGCTTTCTTT. Protein sequence: CASSPSMNTEAFF.

This clonotype has ten or more counts. The chain employs TRBV30 and TRBJ1-6; D not resolved. Trimming took 4 bases from V and 12 from J, leaving 19 bases between them. There are 14 residues in the CDR3. Germline V gene data show CDR1 as GTSNPN and CDR2 as SVGIG (reference sequence). The CDR3 protein is CAWTPPRMSKPLHF. The CDR3 bases are TGTGCCTGGACCCCGCCCCGGATGTCCAAACCCCTCCACTTT. The full variable domain, its missing parts supplied by reference TRBV30 and TRBJ1-6, is SQTIHQWPATLVQPVGSPLSLECTVEGTSNPNLYWYRQAAGRGLQLLFYSVGIGQISSEVPQNLSASRPQDRQFILSSKKLLLSDSGFYLCAWTPPRMSKPLHFGNGTRLTVT.

V gene TRBV7-9 combines with J gene TRBJ1-5; TRBD1 is a possible D gene (6 bases). CDR3 length equals 12 residues. The V gene's germline CDR1 is SEHNR and CDR2 FQNEAQ (reference sequence). V was clipped by 5 bases and J by 6 bases, with 8 bases between them. Here the CDR3 DNA reads TGTGCCAGCAGCCAGGGGCTTCAGCCCCAGCATTTT. It yields the protein CASSQGLQPQHF. The full variable domain, completed using reference TRBV7-9 and TRBJ1-5, is DTGVSQNPRHKITKRGQNVTFRCDPISEHNRLYWYRQTLGQGPEFLTYFQNEAQLEKSRLLSDRFSAERPKGSFSTLEIQRTEQGDSAMYLCASSQGLQPQHFGDGTRLSIL.

This clonotype was seen ten or more times. V usage is TRBV10-3 and J usage is TRBJ1-6, with 10 bases identical to TRBD1. After removal of 4 bases from V and 7 bases from J, the junction contained 1 base not matched to a gene. The CDR3 loop spans 14 amino acids. Germline V CDR1 and CDR2: ENHRY, SYGVKD. CDR3 sequence (DNA): TGTGCCATCAGTGCGGGACAGGGGAATTCACCCCTCCACTTT. Translation: CAISAGQGNSPLHF.

This clonotype was recorded at least ten times. This sequence joins TRBV6-1 and TRBJ2-3; D might be TRBD1 (6 bases). This CDR3 is built from 16 residues. The germline V gene encodes CDR1 MNHNS and CDR2 SASEGT. V shed 6 bases and J shed 6 bases, with 22 bases lying between them. CDR3 amino acids: CASRLGAGVGLDTQYF. In nucleotides, the CDR3 is TGTGCCAGCAGACTTGGGGCAGGGGTAGGTTTGGATACGCAGTATTTT.

This clonotype was counted ten times or more. The chain recombines TRBV20-1 with TRBJ1-2, with D uncertain. The ends were cut back, 0 bases at V and 0 bases at J, with 8 bases in the middle. The CDR3 totals 14 residues. The V gene's germline CDR1 is DFQATT and CDR2 SNEGSKA (reference sequence). The CDR3 region is CSARDFRTNYGYTF. CDR3 DNA: TGCAGTGCTAGAGATTTCAGGACTAACTATGGCTACACCTTC.

This sequence joins TRBV18 and TRBJ2-2, with D uncertain. From germline, CDR1 is KGHSH and CDR2 LQKENI. The length of the CDR3 is 16 residues. Trimming took 3 bases from V and 4 from J, leaving 15 bases between them. CDR3 coding DNA: TGTGCCAGCTCACCGGCGTCCTCGATCGGCACCGGGGAGCTGTTTTTT. It translates to CASSPASSIGTGELFF. The full variable domain, completed using reference TRBV18 and TRBJ2-2, is NAGVMQNPRHLVRRRGQEARLRCSPMKGHSHVYWYRQLPEEGLKFMVYLQKENIIDESGMPKERFSAEFPKEGPSILRIQQVVRGDSAAYFCASSPASSIGTGELFFGEGSRLTVL.

The table lists this clonotype with many counts. The V gene is TRBV5-1, the J gene TRBJ1-4; TRBD1 might be the D (6 bases). CDR1 is SGHRS and CDR2 is YFSETQ in the germline V gene. The CDR3 spans 14 residues. V shed 0 bases and J shed 8 bases, with 11 bases lying between them. The CDR3 loop is CASSLGGDTEKLFF. The CDR3 DNA reads as TGCGCCAGCAGCTTGGGGGGGGACACGGAAAAACTGTTTTTT. The full variable domain, with the rest looked up from reference TRBV5-1 and TRBJ1-4, is KAGVTQTPRYLIKTRGQQVTLSCSPISGHRSVSWYQQTPGQGLQFLFEYFSETQRNKGNFPGRFSGRQFSNSRSEMNVSTLELGDSALYLCASSLGGDTEKLFFGSGTQLSVL.

In its sample, this clonotype was seen many times. The chain combines TRBV7-6 with TRBJ2-7, with D hard to call. Germline-derived CDR1 and CDR2 are SGHVS and FNYEAQ. The CDR3 sequence is 14 residues long. Trimming took 4 bases from V and 6 from J, leaving 16 bases between them. Here the CDR3 reads CASSSSAVRLEQYF. The CDR3 coding sequence is TGTGCCAGCAGCTCCTCGGCAGTTCGACTCGAGCAGTACTTC.

The table lists this clonotype with many counts. The CDR3 protein is CASSHSRSNYGYTF. The CDR3 DNA reads TGTGCCAGCAGCCATTCTAGAAGTAACTATGGCTACACCTTC. The chain combines TRBV12-3 or TRBV12-4 with TRBJ1-2; no firm D call. This CDR3 comprises 14 residues. Trimming removed 6 bases from V and 1 base from J, with 12 bases in between.